This TCR beta chain came from a study of T cells after yellow fever vaccination. V was shortened by 5 bases and J by 5 bases, with 15 bases between the two germline ends. The CDR3 contains 14 residues. Germline assignment: CDR1 SEHNR and CDR2 FQNEAQ (reference sequence). Via MiXCR, TCRdb re-called the 5' RACE reads, giving one row per CDR3 protein. The sample records around 350,000 distinct CDR3 sequences, 9.5% to 13% being singletons. The gene calls are TRBV7-9 and TRBJ2-5; D is perhaps TRBD1 (6 bases). The clonotype originates from a man between 18 and 35 years old who received the YFV17D yellow fever vaccine. Sequencing was performed on PBMCs, taken on the day of the first yellow fever vaccination. This chain's CDR3 is CASSRGQSGETQYF. CDR3 in DNA: TGTGCCAGCAGCCGAGGACAGTCCGGGGAGACCCAGTACTTC.